These 27 T cell receptor beta chains were all obtained from the same sample, sequenced in a study of blood T cell repertoires in COVID-19. The protocol was immunoSEQ multiplex PCR, while the TCRdb copy is restricted to in-frame clones and leaves out a portion. The table records around 80,000 clones, about 80% of them present only once. The sample comprised peripheral blood. These receptor sequences come from a man in his fifties with active or convalescent COVID-19.

The chain employs TRBV7-2 and TRBJ2-5, with D possibly being TRBD2 (7 bases). V lost 4 bases and J lost 5, with 11 bases in between. The V gene's germline CDR1 is SGHTA and CDR2 FQGNSA. This CDR3 comprises 13 residues. This CDR3 reads CASSWGGAETQYF. The CDR3 nucleotides read TGTGCCAGCAGCTGGGGGGGGGCGGAGACCCAGTACTTC.

This clone was found a few times. The chain carries TRBV6-5 and TRBJ2-1; 10 bases line up with TRBD2. Germline CDR1 is MNHEY and CDR2 is SVGAGI. The J segment lost 9 bases and the V segment lost 6 bases, leaving 11 bases of the junction unmatched. This CDR3 has 15 residues. The CDR3 here is CASRSVAGGLTEQFF. In DNA form, the CDR3 reads TGTGCCAGCAGGTCCGTAGCGGGGGGTTTAACTGAGCAGTTCTTC.

V gene TRBV20-1 combines with J gene TRBJ2-3, with D uncertain. This CDR3 comprises 11 residues. The V gene's germline CDR1 is DFQATT and CDR2 SNEGSKA (reference sequence). V was pared by 5 bases and J by 6 bases, with 9 bases between. This CDR3 reads CSASLRDTQYF. The CDR3 DNA sequence: TGCAGTGCTTCCTTGCGGGATACGCAGTATTTT.

The J gene is TRBJ1-1, the V gene TRBV19, with TRBD1 matching 12 bases. This CDR3 is 15 amino acids long. The V and J ends lost 5 bases and 9 bases, in that order; junction bases with no gene match: 10. Germline CDR1 reads LNHDA; CDR2 reads SQIVND (reference sequence). CDR3 sequence: CASSPTGTGGRKAFF. The CDR3 DNA is TGTGCCAGTAGTCCAACTGGGACAGGGGGCAGGAAAGCTTTCTTT.

The chain recombines TRBV19 with TRBJ1-4; a possible D gene is TRBD1 (6 bases). Per the germline V gene, CDR1 is LNHDA and CDR2 is SQIVND (reference sequence). This CDR3 has 14 residues. Trimming removed 5 bases at V and 6 bases at J, with 13 bases between. The CDR3 DNA reads as TGTGCCAGTAGTGAACAGGGAGGGGATGAAAAACTGTTTTTT. This encodes CASSEQGGDEKLFF.

The rearrangement uses TRBV19 and TRBJ2-4; TRBD2 might be the D (6 bases). CDR1 is LNHDA, CDR2 SQIVND, per germline (reference sequence). V was pared by 5 bases and J by 8 bases, with 16 bases between. The CDR3 is made up of 14 amino acids. CDR3 sequence reads: CASSVREAGDIQYF. Written as DNA, the CDR3 is TGTGCCAGTAGTGTCAGGGAGGCTGGGGACATTCAGTACTTC.

This clone was seen a handful of times. This chain links TRBV7-2 with TRBJ2-1; 9 positions agree with TRBD2. V dropped 6 bases and J dropped 6; count of bases not matched to a gene: 6. This CDR3 region has 14 residues. The germline CDR1 and CDR2 sequences are SGHTA and FQGNSA. As DNA, the CDR3 is TGTGCCAGCAGTGGGCTAGCGGGGCCCAATGAGCAGTTCTTC. Amino acid sequence: CASSGLAGPNEQFF.

In its sample, this clone was seen once. This chain joins TRBV14 and TRBJ1-2, with no clear D. Germline CDR1 and CDR2: SGHDN and FVKESK. The V end was cut by 2 bases, the J end by 1 base, with 17 bases between. There are 17 residues in the CDR3. CDR3 amino acids: CASSQNLRQNFNYGYTF. The CDR3 DNA sequence: TGTGCCAGCAGCCAAAATTTGAGGCAGAACTTTAACTATGGCTACACCTTC.

The V and J genes are TRBV13 and TRBJ2-7; 11 nucleotides line up with TRBD1. V lost 5 bases and J lost 7; bases outside the gene matches: 13. Germline V lookup: CDR1 PRHDT, CDR2 FYEKMQ (reference sequence). The CDR3 spans 16 residues. CDR3 sequence (DNA): TGTGCCAGCAGCCCTGGGGGGGACAGGGGGTACCGAGAGCAGTACTTC. As protein: CASSPGGDRGYREQYF.

The V gene is TRBV11-2, the J gene TRBJ2-3; TRBD2 matches at 10 bases. The CDR3 covers 16 residues. Germline assignment: CDR1 SGHAT and CDR2 FQNNGV. Losses at the gene ends were 4 bases for V and 9 bases for J; bases not matched to a gene: 13. Here the CDR3 DNA reads TGTGCCAGCAGCTCCCTAAAGCGGGGGGGCCGTCAGACGCAGTATTTT. This codes for CASSSLKRGGRQTQYF.

The chain uses TRBV6-2 or TRBV6-3 and TRBJ2-1, with 8 bases aligning to TRBD2. The germline V gene has CDR1 MNHEY and CDR2 SVGEGT. V lost 5 bases, J lost 5 bases, and 11 bases stayed unmatched. This CDR3 is built from 16 residues. The DNA for the CDR3 is TGTGCCAGCAGTCCCTTTAGCGGGGAACGACACAATGAGCAGTTCTTC. It specifies CASSPFSGERHNEQFF.

The chain couples TRBV11-2 to TRBJ1-2; 9 bases match TRBD1. The CDR3 spans 16 residues. The V segment lost 0 bases and the J segment 6 bases; nucleotides outside the gene matches: 8. CDR1 is SGHAT, CDR2 FQNNGV, per germline. In DNA form, the CDR3 reads TGTGCCAGCAGCTTAGAGTGGGGGGACAGGGATAATGGCTACACCTTC. It codes for CASSLEWGDRDNGYTF.

In DNA form, the CDR3 reads TGTGCCAGCAGTTTCGGGGAAAAACTGTTTTTT. This sequence encodes CASSFGEKLFF. The rearrangement uses TRBV27 and TRBJ1-4; D is undetermined. Deletions cut 3 bases from V and 8 bases from J, with 4 bases between. The CDR3 covers 11 residues. The germline gives CDR1 MNHEY, CDR2 SMNVEV (reference sequence).

This chain uses TRBV7-6 with TRBJ2-7; 9 nucleotides line up with TRBD2. The CDR3 has 15 residues. Trimming at V came to 4 bases and at J to 1 base, leaving 5 bases not matched to a gene. Per the germline V gene, CDR1 is SGHVS and CDR2 is FNYEAQ. This chain's CDR3 is CASSSGLAGSYEQYF. The CDR3 nucleotides are TGTGCCAGCAGCTCAGGGCTAGCGGGGTCCTACGAGCAGTACTTC.

The V and J genes are TRBV5-1 and TRBJ2-7; 9 positions match TRBD1. Germline-derived CDR1 and CDR2 are SGHRS and YFSETQ. With 0 bases clipped from V and 6 bases from J, the junction kept 10 bases outside the gene matches. This CDR3 is built from 16 residues. CDR3 amino acids: CASSLARDRVPGEQYF. The CDR3 DNA reads as TGCGCCAGCAGCTTGGCCCGGGACAGGGTTCCTGGCGAGCAGTACTTC.

The chain combines TRBV24-1 with TRBJ2-7, with D perhaps matching TRBD1 (5 bases). The CDR3 runs to 16 residues. Trimming removed 3 bases at V and 2 bases at J, with 16 bases between. Germline V gives CDR1 KGHDR, CDR2 SFDVKD. CDR3 sequence: CATSDSTTGPPYEQYF. The CDR3 nucleotides read TGTGCCACCAGTGATAGTACCACAGGACCCCCCTACGAGCAGTACTTC.

The chain employs TRBV19 and TRBJ1-2; tentative D call: TRBD1 (5 bases). Deletions cut 11 bases from V and 2 bases from J, with 15 bases between. There are 13 residues in the CDR3. The germline V gene has CDR1 LNHDA and CDR2 SQIVND (reference sequence). The CDR3 nucleotides are TGTGCCTCCGGGGGTCAGCGAAACTATGGCTACACCTTC. Protein sequence: CASGGQRNYGYTF.

This chain links TRBV14 with TRBJ2-7; 7 nucleotides align to TRBD1. The germline gives CDR1 SGHDN, CDR2 FVKESK. The CDR3 covers 15 residues. The V gene end was trimmed by 1 base and the J gene end by 0 bases; junction bases not matched to a gene: 3. CDR3 amino acids: CASSQVGQPSYEQYF. In nucleotides, the CDR3 is TGTGCCAGCAGCCAAGTGGGACAGCCCTCCTACGAGCAGTACTTC.

The chain employs TRBV24-1 and TRBJ1-2; D is unclear. Between the trimmed V and J ends, which lost 4 bases and 4 bases, there was a span of 9 bases. Germline V gene data show CDR1 as KGHDR and CDR2 as SFDVKD. The CDR3 has 13 residues. As DNA, the CDR3 is TGTGCCACCAGTGACGACTTGGGCTATGGCTACACCTTC. It specifies CATSDDLGYGYTF.

The V and J genes are TRBV5-1 and TRBJ1-2, with 7 bases that match TRBD1. The V and J ends lost 4 bases and 4 bases, in that order; junction bases with no gene match: 13. This CDR3 is built from 16 residues. The germline CDR1 and CDR2 sequences are SGHRS and YFSETQ. Here the CDR3 reads CASSLRDRDSFYGYTF. For the CDR3, the DNA is TGCGCCAGCAGCCTCAGAGACAGGGACTCCTTCTATGGCTACACCTTC.

The rearrangement joins TRBV27 to TRBJ1-1; possibly TRBD1 for D (5 bases). Germline V gene data show CDR1 as MNHEY and CDR2 as SMNVEV (reference sequence). V was clipped by 5 bases and J by 1 base, with 8 bases between them. The CDR3 loop spans 13 amino acids. The CDR3 bases are TGTGCCAGCAGTGTCAGGGCGAACACTGAAGCTTTCTTT. It encodes CASSVRANTEAFF.

The rearrangement uses TRBV7-3 and TRBJ2-6; a possible D gene is TRBD1 (6 bases). Germline assignment: CDR1 SGHTA and CDR2 FQGTGA. This CDR3 has 16 amino acids. The V and J ends lost 5 bases and 4 bases respectively, with 15 bases between them. This CDR3 is CASSRGQGPGANVLTF. CDR3 DNA sequence: TGTGCCAGCAGCCGCGGGCAGGGGCCAGGGGCCAACGTCCTGACTTTC. Combining the CDR3 with reference TRBV7-3 and TRBJ2-6 gives the whole variable domain GAGVSQTPSNKVTEKGKYVELRCDPISGHTALYWYRQSLGQGPEFLIYFQGTGAADDSGLPNDRFFAVRPEGSVSTLKIQRTERGDSAVYLCASSRGQGPGANVLTFGAGSRLTVL.

CDR3 bases: TGTGCCAGCAGCTTCGAGGGTCGGAACACTGAAGCTTTCTTT. As protein: CASSFEGRNTEAFF. The J gene is TRBJ1-1, the V gene TRBV5-8; D is unresolved. CDR3 length: 14 residues. The V and J ends lost 2 bases and 1 base respectively, with 9 bases between them. In germline, CDR1 is SGHTS, CDR2 YDEGEE.

The CDR3 protein is CASSAGGNQPQHF. The CDR3 region has the DNA TGTGCCAGCAGCGCGGGGGGCAATCAGCCCCAGCATTTT. The chain links TRBV11-2 to TRBJ1-5; tentative D call: TRBD1 (5 bases). CDR3 length: 13 residues. Germline V gene sequence: CDR1 SGHAT, CDR2 FQNNGV. Trimming shortened V by 5 bases and J by 2 bases, and 7 bases separated the two germline ends.

Written as DNA, the CDR3 is TGTGCCAGCAGTTACTCGAAGACTAGCGGGGGGGCCAATGAGCAGTTCTTC. Translation gives CASSYSKTSGGANEQFF. The chain uses TRBV6-2 or TRBV6-3 and TRBJ2-1; TRBD2 aligns across 14 bases. Germline CDR1 is MNHEY and CDR2 is SVGEGT. The CDR3 spans 17 residues. V shed 0 bases and J 6 bases; nucleotides not matched to a gene: 4.

V and J are TRBV19 and TRBJ1-5; 8 nucleotides agree with TRBD1. Germline trimming cut 5 bases from V and 6 bases from J; bases unmatched to any gene: 6. Per the germline V gene, CDR1 is LNHDA and CDR2 is SQIVND (reference sequence). The CDR3 length is 14 residues. The CDR3 loop reads CASSLQGASQPQHF. Written as DNA, the CDR3 is TGTGCCAGTAGTTTGCAGGGGGCCTCTCAGCCCCAGCATTTT.

The rearrangement links TRBV2 to TRBJ2-7, with 7 positions matching TRBD2. Germline lookup yields CDR1 SNHLY and CDR2 FYNNEI. This CDR3 is built from 14 residues. V was clipped by 9 bases and J by 2 bases; unmatched bases: 10. The CDR3 region is CASRVTGGTYEQYF. CDR3 nucleotides: TGTGCCAGTCGAGTCACCGGGGGGACCTACGAGCAGTACTTC.